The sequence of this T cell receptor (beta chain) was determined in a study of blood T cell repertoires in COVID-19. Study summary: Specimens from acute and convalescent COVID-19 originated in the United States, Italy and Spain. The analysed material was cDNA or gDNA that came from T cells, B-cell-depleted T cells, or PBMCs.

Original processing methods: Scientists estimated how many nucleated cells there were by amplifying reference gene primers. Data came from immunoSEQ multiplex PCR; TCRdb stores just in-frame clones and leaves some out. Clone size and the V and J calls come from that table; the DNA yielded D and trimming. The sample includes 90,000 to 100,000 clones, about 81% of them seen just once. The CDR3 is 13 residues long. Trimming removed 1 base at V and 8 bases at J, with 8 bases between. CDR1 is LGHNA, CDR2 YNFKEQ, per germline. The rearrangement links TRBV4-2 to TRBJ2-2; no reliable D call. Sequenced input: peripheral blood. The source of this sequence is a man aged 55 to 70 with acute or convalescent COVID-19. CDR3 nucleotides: TGTGCCAGCAGCCAAGCTCTTTCGGGGGAGCTGTTTTTT. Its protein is CASSQALSGELFF.